These 31 T cell receptor beta chains were sequenced from one sample in a study of shared clonotypes between healthy human individuals (dated by TCRdb to the early 2020s). Library construction relied on the immunoSEQ multiplex PCR assay. TCRdb carries this immuneACCESS record with in-frame sequences only. Its versions omit some clonotypes, under half of them owing to an unresolved V gene in the studies checked, with the rest unexplained. Recorded for this sample are around 550,000 clones; about 96% of them occurred a single time. Approximately 0.06% of the sample belongs to the ten largest clones. Sequencing was done on a sample of naive CD4+ T cells sorted from blood. The sample's cell subset or site label is to be understood as: CD45RA+ positively selected. The receptors originated from a woman in her twenties or thirties in good health.

The rearrangement uses TRBV28 and TRBJ1-5; 8 positions match TRBD1. Germline V lookup: CDR1 MDHEN, CDR2 SYDVKM. The V and J ends lost 3 bases and 6 bases, in that order; junction bases with no gene match: 13. The CDR3 loop spans 17 amino acids. CDR3 nucleotide sequence: TGTGCCAGCAGTTTCTCTCAGGGGGCCCTCGGAGGTCAGCCCCAGCATTTT. Amino acids: CASSFSQGALGGQPQHF.

The chain couples TRBV19 to TRBJ2-2; D is unclear. Germline values: CDR1 LNHDA, CDR2 SQIVND (reference sequence). The CDR3 loop spans 15 amino acids. Trimming took off 10 bases at V and 5 bases at J, with 20 bases between the two ends. This CDR3 reads CATSLQVPGTGELFF. The CDR3 coding sequence is TGTGCCACCTCCCTTCAGGTCCCTGGGACCGGGGAGCTGTTTTTT.

The chain couples TRBV5-1 to TRBJ2-7; D gene uncertain. V lost 2 bases, J lost 0 bases, and 12 bases lay in between. The CDR3 has 15 amino acids. Germline V gives CDR1 SGHRS, CDR2 YFSETQ. This CDR3 is CASSFQPAVSYEQYF. CDR3 DNA sequence: TGCGCCAGCAGCTTCCAGCCCGCAGTCTCCTACGAGCAGTACTTC.

This CDR3 is CASGSGQGRNEKLFF. In DNA form, the CDR3 reads TGTGCTAGTGGTTCGGGACAGGGCCGTAATGAAAAACTGTTTTTT. The chain couples TRBV12-5 to TRBJ1-4; 9 nucleotides agree with TRBD1. The CDR3 consists of 15 residues. Germline V gene sequence: CDR1 LGHNT, CDR2 FRNRAP. Trimming cost V 4 bases and J 4 bases; bases outside gene matches: 4.

This clone was observed a few times. V usage is TRBV7-9 and J usage is TRBJ2-5; D ambiguous. CDR3 length: 11 residues. CDR1 SEHNR and CDR2 FQNEAQ come from the germline V gene (reference sequence). Trimming shortened V by 6 bases and J by 5 bases, and 7 bases separated the two germline ends. Here the CDR3 DNA reads TGTGCCAGCAGGCGAAGTGAGACCCAGTACTTC. This gives the protein CASRRSETQYF.

The J gene is TRBJ2-7, the V gene TRBV7-9; TRBD1 matches 8 bases. J gave up 1 base and V 5 bases, and 4 bases lay outside the gene matches. The CDR3 sequence is 14 residues long. The germline CDR1 and CDR2 sequences are SEHNR and FQNEAQ (reference sequence). The CDR3 nucleotides are TGTGCCAGCAGCCAGGGGACAGGTTCCTACGAGCAGTACTTC. It encodes CASSQGTGSYEQYF.

The V gene is TRBV2, the J gene TRBJ1-1; 8 nucleotides line up with TRBD1. The CDR3 has 12 residues. Germline V gene sequence: CDR1 SNHLY, CDR2 FYNNEI. V lost 7 bases to trimming and J lost 11 bases; unmatched junction nucleotides: 9. The CDR3 bases are TGTGCCAGCATGCGGACAGGGCTTACGGCTTTCTTT. This encodes CASMRTGLTAFF.

The chain employs TRBV19 and TRBJ2-2; either TRBD1 or TRBD2 may supply D (6 bases each). The length of the CDR3 is 16 residues. Germline values: CDR1 LNHDA, CDR2 SQIVND (reference sequence). V lost 6 bases and J 0 bases, leaving 14 bases between the germline ends. The CDR3 bases are TGTGCCAGTAGGAAAGGGGGGCTACCGAACACCGGGGAGCTGTTTTTT. Protein: CASRKGGLPNTGELFF. Drawing the rest from reference TRBV19 and TRBJ2-2, the complete variable domain is DGGITQSPKYLFRKEGQNVTLSCEQNLNHDAMYWYRQDPGQGLRLIYYSQIVNDFQKGDIAEGYSVSREKKESFPLTVTSAQKNPTAFYLCASRKGGLPNTGELFFGEGSRLTVL.

This chain uses TRBV30 with TRBJ1-5; 8 positions match TRBD1. The V gene's germline CDR1 is GTSNPN and CDR2 SVGIG (reference sequence). The trim removed 5 bases at V and 0 bases at J, leaving 3 bases unmatched. The CDR3 contains 14 residues. This CDR3 is CAWGTGYSNQPQHF. Here the CDR3 DNA reads TGTGCCTGGGGGACAGGTTATAGCAATCAGCCCCAGCATTTT.

On this clone itself: At the DNA level, this CDR3 is encoded by other sequences in the same sample as well. This sequence joins TRBV18 and TRBJ2-3; D unclear. Germline loops: CDR1 KGHSH, CDR2 LQKENI. V lost 2 bases and J 1 base, leaving 7 bases between the germline ends. CDR3 size: 14 residues. CDR3 DNA sequence: TGTGCCAGCTCACCAGGGCTACGCACAGATACGCAGTATTTT. It is translated as CASSPGLRTDTQYF.

The J gene is TRBJ2-5, the V gene TRBV6-5, with 8 bases identical to TRBD2. This CDR3 is 15 amino acids long. CDR1 and CDR2 from the germline V gene are MNHEY and SVGAGI. V lost 0 bases and J lost 5; bases outside the gene matches: 5. DNA for the CDR3: TGTGCCAGCAGTTACTCGAATCGGGGGGGGGAGACCCAGTACTTC. As protein: CASSYSNRGGETQYF.

V is TRBV19 and J is TRBJ1-1, with 9 bases lining up with TRBD1. Germline lookup yields CDR1 LNHDA and CDR2 SQIVND (reference sequence). This CDR3 is 14 amino acids long. V trimming: 6 bases; J trimming: 6 bases; junction bases outside the gene matches: 8. The CDR3 protein is CASRTPQGASEAFF. The CDR3 bases are TGTGCCAGTAGGACACCACAGGGGGCGTCTGAAGCTTTCTTT.

The chain is built from TRBV7-6 and TRBJ2-5; 10 bases align to TRBD1. The J call may be mistaken, given a closer DNA end match to TRBJ2-7. Germline V gives CDR1 SGHVS, CDR2 FNYEAQ. The CDR3 length is 16 residues. In nucleotides, the CDR3 is TGTGCCAGCAGCAAAAGACCGGGACAGGGGACCGACGAGCAGTACTTC. Residues: CASSKRPGQGTDEQYF.

The chain joins TRBV6-6 to TRBJ1-5; D ambiguous. The germline V gene encodes CDR1 MNHNY and CDR2 SVGAGI (reference sequence). The CDR3 consists of 12 residues. V dropped 4 bases and J dropped 3 bases, with 4 bases sitting between them. CDR3 in amino acids: CASSFTNQPQHF. The DNA for the CDR3 is TGTGCCAGCAGTTTCACCAATCAGCCCCAGCATTTT.

J is TRBJ2-4 and V is TRBV28, with D perhaps TRBD1 or TRBD2 (6 bases each). Per germline, CDR1 MDHEN and CDR2 SYDVKM. The CDR3 runs 14 residues. Trimming cost V 9 bases and J 6 bases, with 18 bases left between them. CDR3: CASVSSGARNIQYF. CDR3 DNA sequence: TGTGCCAGTGTTAGTTCGGGGGCGAGAAACATTCAGTACTTC.

This chain connects TRBV5-4 to TRBJ2-1; maybe TRBD2 (6 bases). V was clipped by 3 bases and J by 4 bases, with 23 bases between them. This CDR3 region has 18 residues. The germline V gene encodes CDR1 SGHNT and CDR2 YYREEE (reference sequence). The CDR3: CASSWSGGFRDLYNEQFF. In nucleotides, the CDR3 is TGTGCCAGCAGCTGGTCCGGTGGATTCCGGGACTTATACAATGAGCAGTTCTTC.

With respect to this clone: Germline is not matched at one junction end, which may reflect a read error. J is TRBJ2-6 and V is TRBV5-4; D gene unclear. Germline V gene data show CDR1 as SGHNT and CDR2 as YYREEE (reference sequence). The CDR3 sequence is 14 residues long. In DNA, the CDR3 is TGTGCCAGCGCTTTATGCGTACCAGACAAAGTCGGGCCTTTC. Its translation: CASALCVPDKVGPF.

The gene calls are TRBV19 and TRBJ1-1; the D is unclear. CDR1 and CDR2 (germline): LNHDA, SQIVND (reference sequence). The ends were cut back, 2 bases at V and 1 base at J, with 5 bases in the middle. This CDR3 has 13 amino acids. The CDR3 protein is CASSINTNTEAFF. The CDR3 bases are TGTGCCAGTAGTATAAACACGAACACTGAAGCTTTCTTT.

The J gene is TRBJ2-7, the V gene TRBV15, with D tentatively TRBD1 (6 bases). The CDR3 extends over 15 amino acids. CDR1 and CDR2 from the germline V gene are LNHNV and YYDKDF (reference sequence). Trimming cost V 3 bases and J 3 bases, with 15 bases left between them. CDR3 coding DNA: TGTGCCACCAGCAGTCTAACAGGGATAGGCTACGAGCAGTACTTC. It translates to CATSSLTGIGYEQYF. Full variable domain (missing parts from reference TRBV15 and TRBJ2-7): DAMVIQNPRYQVTQFGKPVTLSCSQTLNHNVMYWYQQKSSQAPKLLFHYYDKDFNNEADTPDNFQSRRPNTSFCFLDIRSPGLGDTAMYLCATSSLTGIGYEQYFGPGTRLTVT.

V gene TRBV11-2 combines with J gene TRBJ2-2; TRBD1 aligns across 7 bases. Per germline, CDR1 SGHAT and CDR2 FQNNGV. The CDR3 is 13 amino acids. The ends lost 3 bases at V and 6 bases at J; junction bases unmatched: 1. CDR3 DNA: TGTGCCAGCAGCTTCCAGGGGGCCGGGGAGCTGTTTTTT. It codes for CASSFQGAGELFF.

The CDR3 is CASSLSPSPGGLETQYF. The CDR3 coding sequence is TGTGCCAGCAGTTTAAGCCCGTCCCCGGGGGGCTTAGAGACCCAGTACTTC. This chain joins TRBV27 and TRBJ2-5; D is perhaps TRBD2 (7 bases). The ends were cut back, 2 bases at V and 4 bases at J, with 20 bases in the middle. This CDR3 is 17 amino acids long. Germline V CDR1 and CDR2: MNHEY, SMNVEV (reference sequence).

This clone showed up just once. The CDR3 sequence is CASSLGTPGTGQETQYF. CDR3 bases: TGTGCCAGCAGCTTAGGGACCCCCGGGACTGGTCAGGAGACCCAGTACTTC. The chain couples TRBV11-3 to TRBJ2-5, with D possibly being TRBD2 (6 bases). V dropped 1 base and J dropped 5 bases, with 20 bases sitting between them. Germline V gene lookup returns CDR1 SGHNT and CDR2 YENEEA. This CDR3 spans 17 amino acids.

The table lists this clone with a few counts. The V and J genes are TRBV28 and TRBJ2-7, with D hard to call. Germline V gene sequence: CDR1 MDHEN, CDR2 SYDVKM. Trimming removed 3 bases from V and 2 bases from J, with 14 bases in between. The CDR3 loop spans 15 amino acids. DNA for the CDR3: TGTGCCAGCAGTTTTGTAAGCGACGGCCCCTACGAGCAGTACTTC. This codes for CASSFVSDGPYEQYF.

This clone was observed once. This chain links TRBV7-1 with TRBJ1-5; the D is unclear. Being an ORF, TRBV7-1 has a function that is uncertain. This CDR3 is built from 12 residues. Trimming took off 5 bases at V and 7 bases at J, with 9 bases between the two ends. The DNA of the CDR3 is TGTGCCAGCAGCGACCCCTCGCAGCCCCAGCATTTT. This codes for CASSDPSQPQHF.

The chain uses TRBV5-1 and TRBJ2-7, with D unresolved. The V gene's germline CDR1 is SGHRS and CDR2 YFSETQ. Between the trimmed V and J ends, which lost 0 bases and 3 bases, there was a span of 7 bases. This CDR3 spans 13 amino acids. CDR3 bases: TGCGCCAGCAGCTTGGCTGTCGGCTACGAGCAGTACTTC. It codes for CASSLAVGYEQYF.

The J gene is TRBJ2-7, the V gene TRBV10-3; D ambiguous. Trimming took 10 bases from V and 2 from J, leaving 9 bases between them. The CDR3 totals 11 residues. From germline, CDR1 is ENHRY and CDR2 SYGVKD. This CDR3 is CATMGPYEQYF. CDR3 nucleotide sequence: TGTGCCACCATGGGCCCCTACGAGCAGTACTTC.

The V gene is TRBV28, the J gene TRBJ2-7; 8 bases match TRBD2. The germline gives CDR1 MDHEN, CDR2 SYDVKM. The CDR3 consists of 14 residues. The V segment lost 3 bases and the J segment 2 bases; nucleotides outside the gene matches: 3. The CDR3 DNA reads as TGTGCCAGCAGTTTCGAAGCGGGGGCCTACGAGCAGTACTTC. This codes for CASSFEAGAYEQYF.

This chain joins TRBV28 and TRBJ2-3; D possibly matches TRBD1 or TRBD2 (6 bases each). This CDR3 spans 15 amino acids. CDR1 is MDHEN and CDR2 is SYDVKM in the germline V gene. Trimming took 7 bases from V and 0 from J, leaving 14 bases between them. In DNA form, the CDR3 reads TGTGCCAGCACCCACGGGGGCGCTAGCACAGATACGCAGTATTTT. This encodes CASTHGGASTDTQYF.

The chain carries TRBV25-1 and TRBJ2-3; D unresolved. This CDR3 has 13 residues. Looked up from germline, CDR1 is MGHDK and CDR2 is SYGVNS. The V and J ends lost 5 bases and 1 base respectively, with 7 bases between them. The CDR3 spells CASSRTGTDTQYF. In DNA, the CDR3 is TGTGCCAGCAGTCGTACCGGCACAGATACGCAGTATTTT.

V gene TRBV30 combines with J gene TRBJ1-5; TRBD1 is a possible D gene (5 bases). The V and J ends lost 3 bases and 6 bases respectively, with 12 bases between them. This CDR3 contains 13 residues. Germline V gene sequence: CDR1 GTSNPN, CDR2 SVGIG (reference sequence). The CDR3 DNA reads TGTGCCTGGAGCGGGGGTACTCGTCAGCCCCAGCATTTT. Translating it yields CAWSGGTRQPQHF.

This clone was counted between two and nine times. The rearrangement links TRBV9 to TRBJ2-2; TRBD2 matches 8 bases. Per the germline V gene, CDR1 is SGDLS and CDR2 is YYNGEE. The CDR3 length is 16 residues. The trim removed 3 bases at V and 7 bases at J, leaving 11 bases unmatched. The CDR3 is CASSAAPSGSHGELFF. DNA of the CDR3: TGTGCCAGCAGCGCGGCCCCAAGCGGGAGCCACGGGGAGCTGTTTTTT.